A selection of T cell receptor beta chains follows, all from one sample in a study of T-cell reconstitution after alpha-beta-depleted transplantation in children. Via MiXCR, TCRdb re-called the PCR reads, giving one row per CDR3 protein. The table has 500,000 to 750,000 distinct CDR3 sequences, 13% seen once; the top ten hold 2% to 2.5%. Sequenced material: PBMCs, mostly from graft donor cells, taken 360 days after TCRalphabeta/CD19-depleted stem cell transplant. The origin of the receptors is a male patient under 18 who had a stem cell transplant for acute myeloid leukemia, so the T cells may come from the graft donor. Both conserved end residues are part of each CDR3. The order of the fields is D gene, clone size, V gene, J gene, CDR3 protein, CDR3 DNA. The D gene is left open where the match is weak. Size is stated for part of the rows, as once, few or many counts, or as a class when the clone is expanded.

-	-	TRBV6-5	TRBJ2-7	CASSYGDIASYEQYF	TGTGCCAGCAGTTACGGGGACATCGCATCCTACGAGCAGTACTTC
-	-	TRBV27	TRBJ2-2	CASSLGRGIALPGELFF	TGTGCCAGCAGTTTAGGACGAGGGATAGCCTTACCGGGGGAGCTGTTTTTT
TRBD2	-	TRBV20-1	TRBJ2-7	CSARVPGLAGERYEQYF	TGCAGTGCTAGAGTCCCGGGACTAGCGGGAGAGCGATACGAGCAGTACTTC
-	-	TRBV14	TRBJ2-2	CASSQKMGGELFF	TGTGCCAGCAGCCAAAAAATGGGCGGGGAGCTGTTTTTT
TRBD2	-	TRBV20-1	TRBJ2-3	CSARDFVLERDRTDTQYF	TGCAGTGCTAGAGATTTCGTCCTGGAGCGGGACCGCACAGATACGCAGTATTTT
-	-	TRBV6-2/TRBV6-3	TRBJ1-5	CASSSRGRPQHF	TGTGCCAGCAGTTCACGCGGTCGGCCCCAGCATTTT
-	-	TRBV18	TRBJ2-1	CASSGTIYNEQFF	TGTGCCAGCTCAGGGACCATTTACAATGAGCAGTTCTTC
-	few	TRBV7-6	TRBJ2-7	CASSLAGRNANPYEQYF	TGTGCCAGCAGCTTAGCGGGCCGAAACGCGAACCCCTACGAGCAGTACTTC
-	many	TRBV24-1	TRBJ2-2	CATSDSRTPRNTGELFF	TGTGCCACCAGTGATTCCCGGACCCCTCGGAACACCGGGGAGCTGTTTTTT
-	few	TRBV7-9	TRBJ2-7	CASSPPESWHEQYF	TGTGCCAGCAGCCCCCCTGAGTCGTGGCACGAGCAGTACTTC
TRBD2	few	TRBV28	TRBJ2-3	CASSPWAGEEGTDTQYF	TGTGCCAGCAGTCCGTGGGCGGGAGAGGAGGGCACAGATACGCAGTATTTT
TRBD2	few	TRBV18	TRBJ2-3	CASSPRTSGSGDTQYF	TGTGCCAGCTCACCAAGGACTAGCGGGAGCGGAGATACGCAGTATTTT
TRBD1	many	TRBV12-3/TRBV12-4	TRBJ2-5	CASSDSGTALQETQYF	TGTGCCAGCAGTGACTCCGGGACAGCCCTACAAGAGACCCAGTACTTC
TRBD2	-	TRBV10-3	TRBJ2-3	CAISEASGLTDTQYF	TGTGCCATCAGTGAGGCTAGCGGGCTCACAGATACGCAGTATTTT